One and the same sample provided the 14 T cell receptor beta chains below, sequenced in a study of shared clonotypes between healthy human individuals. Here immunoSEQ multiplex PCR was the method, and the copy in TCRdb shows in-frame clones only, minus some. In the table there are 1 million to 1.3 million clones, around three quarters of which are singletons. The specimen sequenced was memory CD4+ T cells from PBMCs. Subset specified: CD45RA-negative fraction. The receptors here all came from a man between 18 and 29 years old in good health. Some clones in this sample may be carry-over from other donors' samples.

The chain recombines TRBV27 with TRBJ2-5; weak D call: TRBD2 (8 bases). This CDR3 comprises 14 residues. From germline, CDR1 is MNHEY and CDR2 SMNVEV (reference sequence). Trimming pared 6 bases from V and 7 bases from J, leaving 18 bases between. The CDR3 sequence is CASSLDRAGGTQYF. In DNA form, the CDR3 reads TGTGCCAGCAGCCTCGACAGGGCGGGGGGGACCCAGTACTTC.

In DNA, the CDR3 is TGCGCCAGCAGCACAGGGACAGGGTGGTTTACTGAAGCTTTCTTT. Its translation: CASSTGTGWFTEAFF. The gene calls are TRBV5-1 and TRBJ1-1; 9 positions agree with TRBD1. This CDR3 has 15 residues. Germline-derived CDR1 and CDR2 are SGHRS and YFSETQ. V dropped 4 bases and J dropped 5; count of bases not matched to a gene: 9.

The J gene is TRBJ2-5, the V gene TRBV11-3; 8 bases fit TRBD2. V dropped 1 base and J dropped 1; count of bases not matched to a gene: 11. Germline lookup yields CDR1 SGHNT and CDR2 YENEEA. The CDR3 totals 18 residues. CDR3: CASSLGVGAGEGQETQYF. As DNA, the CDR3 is TGTGCCAGCAGCTTAGGTGTCGGAGCGGGAGAAGGCCAAGAGACCCAGTACTTC.

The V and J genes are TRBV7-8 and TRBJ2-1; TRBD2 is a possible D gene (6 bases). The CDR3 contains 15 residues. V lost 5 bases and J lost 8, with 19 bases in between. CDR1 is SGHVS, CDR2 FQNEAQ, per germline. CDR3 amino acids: CASSNGRPGDDEQFF. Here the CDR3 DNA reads TGTGCCAGCAGCAACGGGCGTCCGGGGGACGATGAGCAGTTCTTC.

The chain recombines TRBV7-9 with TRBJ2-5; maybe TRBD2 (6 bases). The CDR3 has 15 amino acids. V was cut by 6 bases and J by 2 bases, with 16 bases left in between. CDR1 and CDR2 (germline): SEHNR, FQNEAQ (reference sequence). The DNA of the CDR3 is TGTGCCAGCAGGTCCACCATGGGAGGACAAGAGACCCAGTACTTC. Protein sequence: CASRSTMGGQETQYF. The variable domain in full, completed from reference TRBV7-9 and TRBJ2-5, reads DTGVSQNPRHKITKRGQNVTFRCDPISEHNRLYWYRQTLGQGPEFLTYFQNEAQLEKSRLLSDRFSAERPKGSFSTLEIQRTEQGDSAMYLCASRSTMGGQETQYFGPGTRLLVL.

CDR3 sequence reads: CASSPLGTTNEKLFF. CDR3 sequence (DNA): TGCGCCAGCAGCCCTCTCGGGACAACTAATGAAAAACTGTTTTTT. The chain carries TRBV5-1 and TRBJ1-4; D gene uncertain. CDR3 length equals 15 residues. Germline assignment: CDR1 SGHRS and CDR2 YFSETQ. Between the trimmed V and J ends, which lost 4 bases and 0 bases, there was a span of 10 bases.

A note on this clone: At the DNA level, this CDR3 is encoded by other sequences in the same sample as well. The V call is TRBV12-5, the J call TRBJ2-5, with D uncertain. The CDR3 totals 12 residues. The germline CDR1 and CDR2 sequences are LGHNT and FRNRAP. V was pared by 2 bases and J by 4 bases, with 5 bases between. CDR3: CASGLSPETQYF. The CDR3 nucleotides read TGTGCTAGTGGTTTGTCCCCAGAGACCCAGTACTTC.

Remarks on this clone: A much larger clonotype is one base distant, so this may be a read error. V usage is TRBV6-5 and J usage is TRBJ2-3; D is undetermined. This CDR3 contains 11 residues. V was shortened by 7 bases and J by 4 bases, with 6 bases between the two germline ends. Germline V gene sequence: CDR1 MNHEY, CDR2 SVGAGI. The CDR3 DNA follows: TGTGCCAGCACCAAAGCAGATACGCAGTATTTT. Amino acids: CASTKADTQYF.

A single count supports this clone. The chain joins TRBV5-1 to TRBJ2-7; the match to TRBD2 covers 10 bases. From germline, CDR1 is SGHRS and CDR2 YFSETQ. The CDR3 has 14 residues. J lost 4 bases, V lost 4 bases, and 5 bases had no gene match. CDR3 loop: CASSQGLADYEQYF. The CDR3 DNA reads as TGCGCCAGCAGCCAAGGACTAGCGGATTACGAGCAGTACTTC. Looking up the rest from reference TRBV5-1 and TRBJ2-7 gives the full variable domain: KAGVTQTPRYLIKTRGQQVTLSCSPISGHRSVSWYQQTPGQGLQFLFEYFSETQRNKGNFPGRFSGRQFSNSRSEMNVSTLELGDSALYLCASSQGLADYEQYFGPGTRLTVT.

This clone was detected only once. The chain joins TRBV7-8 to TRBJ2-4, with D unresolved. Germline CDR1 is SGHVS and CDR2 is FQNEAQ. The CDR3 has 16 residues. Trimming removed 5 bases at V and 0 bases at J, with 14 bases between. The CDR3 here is CASSLQEWSAKNIQYF. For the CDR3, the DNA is TGTGCCAGCAGCCTCCAGGAGTGGTCAGCCAAAAACATTCAGTACTTC. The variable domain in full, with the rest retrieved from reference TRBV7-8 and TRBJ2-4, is GAGVSQSPRYKVAKRGQDVALRCDPISGHVSLFWYQQALGQGPEFLTYFQNEAQLDKSGLPSDRFFAERPEGSVSTLKIQRTQQEDSAVYLCASSLQEWSAKNIQYFGAGTRLSVL.

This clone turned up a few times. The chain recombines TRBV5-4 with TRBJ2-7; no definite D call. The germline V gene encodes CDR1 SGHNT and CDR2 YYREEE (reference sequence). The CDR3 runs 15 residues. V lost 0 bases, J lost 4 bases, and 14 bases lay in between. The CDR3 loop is CASSLGPGWKYEQYF. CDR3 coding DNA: TGTGCCAGCAGCTTGGGTCCAGGTTGGAAATACGAGCAGTACTTC.

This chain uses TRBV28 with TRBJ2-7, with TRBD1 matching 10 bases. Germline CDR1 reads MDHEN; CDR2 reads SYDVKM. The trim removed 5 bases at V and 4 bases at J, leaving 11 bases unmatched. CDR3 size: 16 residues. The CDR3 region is CASSLPETGGGYEQYF. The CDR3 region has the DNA TGTGCCAGCAGTCTGCCCGAGACAGGGGGCGGATACGAGCAGTACTTC.

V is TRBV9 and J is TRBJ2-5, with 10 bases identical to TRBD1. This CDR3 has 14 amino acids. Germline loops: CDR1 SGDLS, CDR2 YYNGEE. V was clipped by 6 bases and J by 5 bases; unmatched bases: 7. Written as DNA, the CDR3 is TGTGCCAGCACGAAGACAGGGGGCACGGAGACCCAGTACTTC. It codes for CASTKTGGTETQYF.

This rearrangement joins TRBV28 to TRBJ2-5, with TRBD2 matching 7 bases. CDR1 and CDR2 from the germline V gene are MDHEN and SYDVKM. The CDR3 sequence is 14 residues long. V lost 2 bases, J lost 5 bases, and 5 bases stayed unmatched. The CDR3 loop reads CASSLKAGAETQYF. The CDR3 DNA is TGTGCCAGCAGTTTAAAGGCGGGAGCGGAGACCCAGTACTTC.